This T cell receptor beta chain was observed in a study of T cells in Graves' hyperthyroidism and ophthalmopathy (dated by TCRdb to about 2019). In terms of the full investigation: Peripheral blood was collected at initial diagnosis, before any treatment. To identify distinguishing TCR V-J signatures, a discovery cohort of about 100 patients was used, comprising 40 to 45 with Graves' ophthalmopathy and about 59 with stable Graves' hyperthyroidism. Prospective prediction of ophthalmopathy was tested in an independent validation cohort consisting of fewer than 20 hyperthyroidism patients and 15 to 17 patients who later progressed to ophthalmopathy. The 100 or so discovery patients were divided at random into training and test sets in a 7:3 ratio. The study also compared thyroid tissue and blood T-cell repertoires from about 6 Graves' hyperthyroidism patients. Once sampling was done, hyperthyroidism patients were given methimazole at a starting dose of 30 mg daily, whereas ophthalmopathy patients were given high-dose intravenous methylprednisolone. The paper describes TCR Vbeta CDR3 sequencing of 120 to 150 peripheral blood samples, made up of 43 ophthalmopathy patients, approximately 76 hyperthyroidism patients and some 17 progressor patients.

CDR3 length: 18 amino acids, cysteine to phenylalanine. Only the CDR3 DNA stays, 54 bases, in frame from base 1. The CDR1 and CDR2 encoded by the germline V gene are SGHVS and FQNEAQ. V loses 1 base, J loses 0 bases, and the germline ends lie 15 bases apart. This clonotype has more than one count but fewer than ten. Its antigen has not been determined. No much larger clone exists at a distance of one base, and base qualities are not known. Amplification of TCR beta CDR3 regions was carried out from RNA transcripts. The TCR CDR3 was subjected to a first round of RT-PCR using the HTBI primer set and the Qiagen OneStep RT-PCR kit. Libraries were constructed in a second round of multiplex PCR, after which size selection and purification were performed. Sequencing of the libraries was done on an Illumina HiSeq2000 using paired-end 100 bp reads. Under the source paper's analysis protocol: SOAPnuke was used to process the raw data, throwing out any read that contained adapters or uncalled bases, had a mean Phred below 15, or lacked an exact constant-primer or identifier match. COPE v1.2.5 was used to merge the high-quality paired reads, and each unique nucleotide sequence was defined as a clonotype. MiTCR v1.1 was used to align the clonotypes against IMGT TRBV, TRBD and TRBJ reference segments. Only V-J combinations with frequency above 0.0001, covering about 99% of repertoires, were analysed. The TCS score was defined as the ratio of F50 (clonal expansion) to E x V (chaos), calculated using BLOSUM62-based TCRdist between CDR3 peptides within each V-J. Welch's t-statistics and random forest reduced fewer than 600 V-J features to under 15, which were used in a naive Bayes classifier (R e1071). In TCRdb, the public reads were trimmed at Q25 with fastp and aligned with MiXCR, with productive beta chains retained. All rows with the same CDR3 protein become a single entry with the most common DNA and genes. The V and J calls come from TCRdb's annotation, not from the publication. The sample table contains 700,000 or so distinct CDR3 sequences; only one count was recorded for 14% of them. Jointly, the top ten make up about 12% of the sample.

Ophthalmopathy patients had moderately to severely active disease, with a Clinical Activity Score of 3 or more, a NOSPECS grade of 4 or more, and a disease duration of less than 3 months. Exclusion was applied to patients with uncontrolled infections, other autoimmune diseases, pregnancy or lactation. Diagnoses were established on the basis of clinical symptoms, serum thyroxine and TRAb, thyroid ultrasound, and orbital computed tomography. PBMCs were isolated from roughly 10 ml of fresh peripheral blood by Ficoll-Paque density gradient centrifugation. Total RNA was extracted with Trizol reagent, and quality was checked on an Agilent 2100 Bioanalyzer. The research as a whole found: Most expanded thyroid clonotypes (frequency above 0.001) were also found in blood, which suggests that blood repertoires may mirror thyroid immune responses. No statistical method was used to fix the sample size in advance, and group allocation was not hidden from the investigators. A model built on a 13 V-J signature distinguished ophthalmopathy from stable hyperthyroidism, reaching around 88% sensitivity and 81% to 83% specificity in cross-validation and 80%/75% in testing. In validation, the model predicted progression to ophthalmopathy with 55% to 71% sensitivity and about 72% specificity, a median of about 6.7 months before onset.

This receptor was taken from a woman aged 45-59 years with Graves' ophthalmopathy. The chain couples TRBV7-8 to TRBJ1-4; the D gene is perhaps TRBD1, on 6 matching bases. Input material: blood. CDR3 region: CASSLVGGADATNEKLFF. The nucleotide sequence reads TGTGCCAGCAGCTTAGTAGGGGGGGCGGATGCAACTAATGAAAAACTGTTTTTT.